This TCR beta chain was recovered during a study of cytomegalovirus exposure and HLA in healthy donors. Looking at the study overall: The 120 validation repertoires were produced on the same platform as the 650 or so repertoires of the first cohort. This was reported in a later analysis. Study results and limitations: Within the 130 or so validation repertoires, first-cohort TCR clusters tended to co-occur, according to a later analysis. Reports credit the classifier with highly specific, highly sensitive diagnosis of cytomegalovirus status. The listing of roughly 160 TCR beta chains classed them as cytomegalovirus-associated.

Comment on this clone: The target antigen is unknown.

Germline V CDR1 and CDR2: SGHNT, YYREEE (reference sequence). Losses at the gene ends were 0 bases for V and 5 bases for J; bases not matched to a gene: 6. CDR3 length equals 15 residues. The repertoire was sequenced with immunoSEQ multiplex PCR; TCRdb's copy has only in-frame clones and lacks some. The table includes about 43,000 clones, more than 85% detected once. The sample consisted of PBMCs. The receptor was derived from a man between 18 and 35 years old in good health and CMV-seronegative. J is TRBJ2-3 and V is TRBV5-4, with TRBD1 matching over 7 bases. The chain's CDR3 is CASSLEGGMLDTQYF. DNA for the CDR3: TGTGCCAGCAGCTTGGAAGGGGGCATGTTAGATACGCAGTATTTT.